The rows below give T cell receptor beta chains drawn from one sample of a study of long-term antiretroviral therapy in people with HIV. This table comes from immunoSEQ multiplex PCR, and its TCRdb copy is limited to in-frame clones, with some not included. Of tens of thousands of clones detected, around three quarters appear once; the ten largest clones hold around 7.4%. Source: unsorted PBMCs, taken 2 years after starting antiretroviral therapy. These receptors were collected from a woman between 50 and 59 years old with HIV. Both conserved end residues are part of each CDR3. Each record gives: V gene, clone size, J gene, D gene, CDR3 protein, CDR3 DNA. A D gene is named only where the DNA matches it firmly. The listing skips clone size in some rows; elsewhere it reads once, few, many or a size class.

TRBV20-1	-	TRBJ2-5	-	CSARLKETQYF	TGCAGTGCTAGGTTAAAAGAGACCCAGTACTTC
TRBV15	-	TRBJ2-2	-	CATSRDREGGELFF	TGTGCCACCAGCAGAGATCGGGAAGGCGGGGAGCTGTTTTTT
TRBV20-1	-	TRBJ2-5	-	CSALDQETQYF	TGCAGTGCCCTGGACCAAGAGACCCAGTACTTC
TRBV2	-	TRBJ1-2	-	CASSLGDHYGYTF	TGTGCCAGCAGTCTCGGAGATCACTATGGCTACACCTTC
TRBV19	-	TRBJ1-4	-	CASSPAEKLFF	TGTGCCAGTAGTCCCGCGGAAAAACTGTTTTTT
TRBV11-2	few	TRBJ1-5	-	CASSLAELQPQHF	TGTGCCAGCAGCTTAGCAGAACTTCAGCCCCAGCATTTT
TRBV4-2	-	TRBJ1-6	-	CASSQEDLFNTNSPLHF	TGTGCCAGCAGCCAAGAGGATCTCTTTAATACTAATTCACCCCTCCACTTT
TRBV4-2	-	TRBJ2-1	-	CASSRPSSYEQFF	TGTGCCAGCAGCCGACCATCAAGCTATGAGCAGTTCTTC
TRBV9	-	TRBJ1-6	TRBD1	CASSRDRAASPLHF	TGTGCCAGCAGCAGGGACAGGGCTGCCTCACCCCTCCACTTT
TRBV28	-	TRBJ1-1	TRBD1	CASSFRQGADEAFF	TGTGCCAGCAGTTTCCGACAGGGGGCAGATGAAGCTTTCTTT
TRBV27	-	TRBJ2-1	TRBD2	CASFSGGANEQFF	TGTGCCAGCTTTAGCGGGGGGGCCAATGAGCAGTTCTTC
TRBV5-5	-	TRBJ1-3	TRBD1	CASSLRQGNSGNTIYF	TGTGCCAGCAGCCTCCGACAGGGGAACTCTGGAAACACCATATATTTT
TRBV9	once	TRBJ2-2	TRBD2	CASSALLAAVDLGELFF	TGTGCCAGCAGCGCCTTACTAGCGGCGGTAGATCTCGGGGAGCTGTTTTTT
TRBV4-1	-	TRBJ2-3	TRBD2	CASSPRGLAKLDTQYF	TGCGCCAGCAGCCCACGGGGACTAGCGAAGTTAGATACGCAGTATTTT
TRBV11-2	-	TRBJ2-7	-	CASSAHNNYEQYF	TGTGCCAGCAGCGCCCATAATAACTACGAGCAGTACTTC
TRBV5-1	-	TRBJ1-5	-	CASSWDPGQPQHF	TGCGCCAGCAGCTGGGACCCGGGTCAGCCCCAGCATTTT
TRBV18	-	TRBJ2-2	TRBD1	CASSPRGRDTGELFF	TGTGCCAGCTCACCCAGGGGGCGAGACACCGGGGAGCTGTTTTTT
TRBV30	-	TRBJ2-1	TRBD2	CAWSVPRASGHNEQFF	TGTGCCTGGAGTGTACCTAGGGCTAGCGGTCACAATGAGCAGTTCTTC
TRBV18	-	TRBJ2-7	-	CASSSGGLPYEQYF	TGTGCCAGCTCGTCGGGCGGACTCCCCTACGAGCAGTACTTC
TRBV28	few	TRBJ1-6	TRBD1	CASRTPLGTGGSPLHF	TGTGCCAGCAGAACCCCGTTGGGGACAGGGGGTTCACCCCTCCACTTT
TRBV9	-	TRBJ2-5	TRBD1	CASSSRTGGPETQYF	TGTGCCAGCAGCTCACGGACAGGGGGCCCAGAGACCCAGTACTTC
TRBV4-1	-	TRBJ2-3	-	CASSHGTLTQYF	TGCGCCAGCAGCCATGGGACTCTCACGCAGTATTTT
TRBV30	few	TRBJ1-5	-	CAWSVTMGQPQHF	TGTGCCTGGAGTGTAACGATGGGGCAGCCCCAGCATTTT
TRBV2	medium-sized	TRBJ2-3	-	CASSGSVVGGGTDTQYF	TGTGCCAGCAGCGGGTCGGTAGTGGGGGGTGGAACAGATACGCAGTATTTT
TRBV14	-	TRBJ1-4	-	CASSQETPGSSEKLFF	TGTGCCAGCAGCCAAGAAACGCCGGGGTCCTCCGAAAAACTGTTTTTT